The 15 T cell receptor beta chains presented below share a single source sample, sequenced in a study of blood T cell repertoires in COVID-19. Sequencing was performed with immunoSEQ multiplex PCR; in TCRdb, only in-frame clones are kept and a portion is missing. The sample holds roughly 260,000 clones, around 87% seen once. Sequenced sample: peripheral blood. The source of these receptors is a woman between 50 and 59 years old with acute or convalescent COVID-19.

This chain connects TRBV7-9 to TRBJ1-2, with D unresolved. CDR1 is SEHNR and CDR2 is FQNEAQ in the germline V gene (reference sequence). The CDR3 is made up of 13 amino acids. V was trimmed by 1 base and J by 5 bases, leaving 8 bases between them. DNA of the CDR3: TGTGCCAGCAGCTTAGGAGAGAGATATGGCTACACCTTC. It encodes CASSLGERYGYTF.

The chain employs TRBV28 and TRBJ1-5; possibly TRBD1 for D (5 bases). Trimming pared 2 bases from V and 11 bases from J, leaving 13 bases between. This CDR3 has 13 amino acids. Germline-derived CDR1 and CDR2 are MDHEN and SYDVKM. The CDR3 DNA follows: TGTGCCAGCAGTTTACGGGGGGAGGGCTCCCAGCATTTT. This gives the protein CASSLRGEGSQHF.

V gene TRBV3-1 (or the pseudogene TRBV3-2) combines with J gene TRBJ1-2; D gene uncertain. Per germline, CDR1 LGHDT and CDR2 YNNKEL (reference sequence). V lost 4 bases, J lost 6 bases, and 12 bases lay in between. CDR3 size: 13 residues. The CDR3 reads CASSPREVDGYTF. CDR3 in DNA: TGTGCCAGCAGCCCTAGGGAGGTCGATGGCTACACCTTC.

This clone occurred once. J is TRBJ1-1 and V is TRBV19, with TRBD1 as a possible D gene (6 bases). Germline assignment: CDR1 LNHDA and CDR2 SQIVND (reference sequence). Trimming removed 4 bases at V and 11 bases at J, with 14 bases between. The CDR3 loop spans 12 amino acids. The CDR3 nucleotides are TGTGCCAGTAGTACTACAGGGCTGCGGGCTTTCTTT. It yields the protein CASSTTGLRAFF.

V usage is TRBV20-1 and J usage is TRBJ1-2; D is uncertain. With 6 bases removed from V and 8 bases from J, the gap between germline ends came to 13 bases. The CDR3 length is 11 residues. CDR1 and CDR2 from the germline V gene are DFQATT and SNEGSKA (reference sequence). CDR3 region: CSAPPEGGYTF. The CDR3 region has the DNA TGCAGTGCCCCGCCGGAGGGCGGCTACACCTTC.

The chain joins TRBV19 to TRBJ1-2, with D perhaps matching TRBD1 (6 bases). From germline, CDR1 is LNHDA and CDR2 SQIVND (reference sequence). With 5 bases removed from V and 8 bases from J, the gap between germline ends came to 21 bases. This CDR3 is 15 amino acids long. The CDR3 spells CASSHRGARGAGYTF. Written as DNA, the CDR3 is TGTGCCAGTAGTCACCGGGGCGCTCGGGGGGCCGGCTACACCTTC.

This clone was observed a single time. CDR3 in DNA: TGTGCCAGCAGCGGAGAGTCTGGGGCCAACGTCCTGACTTTC. It yields the protein CASSGESGANVLTF. The J gene is TRBJ2-6, the V gene TRBV7-6, with unresolved D. The V gene's germline CDR1 is SGHVS and CDR2 FNYEAQ. The CDR3 sequence is 14 residues long. Trimming pared 5 bases from V and 1 base from J, leaving 6 bases between. The full variable domain, with the rest looked up from reference TRBV7-6 and TRBJ2-6, is GAGVSQSPRYKVTKRGQDVALRCDPISGHVSLYWYRQALGQGPEFLTYFNYEAQQDKSGLPNDRFSAERPEGSISTLTIQRTEQRDSAMYRCASSGESGANVLTFGAGSRLTVL.

The chain has TRBV2 and TRBJ2-3; TRBD2 aligns across 11 bases. CDR3 length: 17 residues. After removal of 6 bases from V and 2 bases from J, the junction contained 10 bases not matched to a gene. Germline CDR1 reads SNHLY; CDR2 reads FYNNEI. DNA for the CDR3: TGTGCCAGCAGGGGCCCGGGACTAGCGGTGAACACAGATACGCAGTATTTT. It codes for CASRGPGLAVNTDTQYF.

The chain is built from TRBV6-6 and TRBJ2-2, with D possibly matching TRBD2 (5 bases). The length of the CDR3 is 13 residues. Trimming cost V 7 bases and J 8 bases, with 14 bases left between them. Germline V CDR1 and CDR2: MNHNY, SVGAGI (reference sequence). CDR3 nucleotide sequence: TGTGCCAGCACTGGCGGGCCGTGGGGGGAGCTGTTTTTT. Translating gives CASTGGPWGELFF.

This chain joins TRBV9 and TRBJ2-7; unclear D gene. The germline V gene encodes CDR1 SGDLS and CDR2 YYNGEE. The CDR3 covers 14 residues. V lost 4 bases, J lost 3 bases, and 14 bases lay in between. The CDR3 reads CASSFRAEIYEQYF. The CDR3, as DNA: TGTGCCAGCAGCTTCCGCGCTGAGATCTACGAGCAGTACTTC.

This clone occurred once. This rearrangement joins TRBV15 to TRBJ1-4; the D gene is possibly TRBD1 (6 bases). Germline lookup yields CDR1 LNHNV and CDR2 YYDKDF (reference sequence). The CDR3 loop spans 12 amino acids. V dropped 3 bases and J dropped 12 bases, with 11 bases sitting between them. This chain's CDR3 is CATSRDSQQLFF. The CDR3 DNA reads as TGTGCCACCAGCAGGGACAGCCAGCAACTGTTTTTT.

At least ten counts were recorded for this clone. The chain carries TRBV5-4 and TRBJ1-1; TRBD1 agrees at 11 bases. Germline V CDR1 and CDR2: SGHNT, YYREEE (reference sequence). J gave up 5 bases and V 3 bases, and 3 bases lay outside the gene matches. This CDR3 region has 14 residues. The DNA of the CDR3 is TGTGCCAGCAGCTATGGGACAGGGGGTACTGAAGCTTTCTTT. Translating gives CASSYGTGGTEAFF.

This clone was recorded once. The chain couples TRBV7-9 to TRBJ1-2; D ambiguous. V lost 5 bases and J lost 4, with 8 bases in between. This CDR3 comprises 12 residues. Germline V gives CDR1 SEHNR, CDR2 FQNEAQ (reference sequence). The CDR3 loop reads CASSPPFYGYTF. CDR3 bases: TGTGCCAGCAGCCCCCCCTTCTATGGCTACACCTTC.

V is TRBV2 and J is TRBJ2-7; D gene ambiguous. V lost 7 bases and J lost 6, with 13 bases in between. The CDR3 runs to 12 residues. In germline, CDR1 is SNHLY, CDR2 FYNNEI. The CDR3 nucleotides are TGTGCCAGCACCCAGGAACACGCCGAGCAGTACTTC. It codes for CASTQEHAEQYF.

The chain recombines TRBV6-2 or TRBV6-3 with TRBJ1-6; 9 bases match TRBD1. Germline V gene lookup returns CDR1 MNHEY and CDR2 SVGEGT. V lost 0 bases and J lost 10; bases outside the gene matches: 13. This CDR3 contains 18 residues. The CDR3 region has the DNA TGTGCCAGCAGTTACTCGGCACGGACAGGGGCGATCGGATCACCCCTCCACTTT. Its protein is CASSYSARTGAIGSPLHF.